This T cell receptor (beta chain) is from a study of human T cells and chemical hapten exposure. The wider study: Small discrepancies in pooled library volume mainly accounted for the varying TCR yields per sample.

TCRdb redid the calling of the RACE reads with MiXCR, one entry per CDR3 protein. The data show 89,000 or so distinct CDR3 sequences, 8.5% seen once. As to time point: pre-sensitization, week 0. Documented treatment: therapeutic diphenylcyclopropenone sensitization with weekly scalp DPC. This clonotype was detected ten times or more. Trimming cost V 4 bases and J 7 bases; bases outside gene matches: 19. The CDR3 extends over 18 amino acids. The germline V gene encodes CDR1 LGHNA and CDR2 YSLEER. The chain recombines TRBV4-3 with TRBJ1-5, with TRBD1 matching over 7 bases. The source of this sequence is a man aged 35 to 55 with alopecia areata. Some clones in this sample may be carry-over from other donors' samples. The sequenced sample was whole blood, obtained in connection with sensitization to the hapten diphenylcyclopropenone (DPC). CDR3: CASSLSYRGIASRQPQHF. The CDR3 DNA is TGCGCCAGCAGCCTATCATACAGGGGAATCGCCTCCAGGCAGCCCCAGCATTTT.